The rows below give T cell receptor beta chains drawn from one sample of a study of blood T cell repertoires in COVID-19. Some clones are missing from TCRdb's copy, which holds only in-frame ones; the method was immunoSEQ multiplex PCR. The repertoire holds 90,000 to 130,000 clones, about nine tenths seen once, with 2% to 3% in the top ten. Input material: peripheral blood. The receptors here all came from a human donor in a cohort sampled during active COVID-19. Each CDR3 is given with its conserved first and last residue. The D gene is left open where the match is weak. Rows may omit the clone size; those that give it use once, few, many or a size class.

TRBV6-5	TRBJ1-6	-	many	CASSLQGGDSPLHF	TGTGCCAGCAGTTTACAGGGAGGGGATTCACCCCTCCACTTT
TRBV7-9	TRBJ2-7	-	few	CASSFPGLPPHEQYF	TGTGCCAGCAGCTTCCCGGGACTTCCGCCCCACGAGCAGTACTTC
TRBV5-1	TRBJ2-3	TRBD2	-	CASSLNHPGLAGVGRGTDTQYF	TGCGCCAGCAGCTTGAACCACCCGGGACTAGCGGGAGTCGGTCGAGGCACAGATACGCAGTATTTT
TRBV5-1	TRBJ1-1	TRBD1	-	CASSSGTGGTEAFF	TGCGCCAGCAGTTCCGGGACAGGGGGCACTGAAGCTTTCTTT
TRBV10-3	TRBJ1-1	-	-	CAIRQALNTEAFF	TGTGCCATCAGACAGGCCCTGAACACTGAAGCTTTCTTT
TRBV6-5	TRBJ1-6	-	once	CASMADSSYNSPLHF	TGTGCCAGCATGGCGGACAGCTCCTATAATTCACCCCTCCACTTT
TRBV6-5	TRBJ1-2	TRBD1	-	CASRTRKGAGGYTF	TGTGCCAGCAGGACAAGGAAGGGGGCAGGCGGCTACACCTTC
TRBV6-1	TRBJ1-5	TRBD1	-	CASSGRTGTGNQPQHF	TGTGCCAGCAGTGGACGAACCGGGACAGGCAATCAGCCCCAGCATTTT
TRBV6-5	TRBJ1-1	-	-	CASSYSPRGHTEAFF	TGTGCCAGCAGTTACTCCCCCCGGGGTCACACTGAAGCTTTCTTT
TRBV2	TRBJ1-1	-	-	CASSEWAGSDTEAFF	TGTGCCAGCAGTGAATGGGCGGGGAGCGACACTGAAGCTTTCTTT
TRBV19	TRBJ2-2	-	once	CASSRKATGHTNTGELFF	TGTGCCAGTAGCCGAAAAGCTACTGGACATACGAACACCGGGGAGCTGTTTTTT
TRBV18	TRBJ2-3	TRBD2	once	CAGSLVAGGRPDTQYF	TGTGCCGGCTCACTCGTAGCGGGGGGGCGCCCAGATACGCAGTATTTT
TRBV4-2	TRBJ2-3	TRBD2	-	CASSHWGLAGTDTQYF	TGTGCCAGCAGCCACTGGGGACTAGCGGGCACAGATACGCAGTATTTT
TRBV5-1	TRBJ2-5	TRBD2	few	CASSPGVAGVSETQYF	TGCGCCAGCAGCCCTGGGGTAGCGGGAGTTTCAGAGACCCAGTACTTC
TRBV6-6	TRBJ1-5	-	-	CATRPSSDQPQHF	TGTGCCACCCGTCCGTCCAGTGATCAGCCCCAGCATTTT
TRBV7-9	TRBJ1-1	TRBD1	-	CASSLRQGASEAFF	TGTGCCAGCAGCTTACGGCAGGGGGCATCTGAAGCTTTCTTT
TRBV5-6	TRBJ2-1	TRBD2	-	CASSSSGRVDEQFF	TGTGCCAGCAGCTCCAGCGGGAGGGTCGATGAGCAGTTCTTC
TRBV5-8	TRBJ2-1	TRBD2	-	CASSTGTSGNNEQFF	TGTGCCAGCAGCACCGGGACTAGCGGAAACAATGAGCAGTTCTTC
TRBV7-7	TRBJ2-7	-	-	CASSLGAGASYEQYF	TGTGCTAGCAGCTTAGGAGCCGGAGCCTCCTACGAGCAGTACTTC
TRBV6-6	TRBJ2-3	TRBD2	-	CASSPHLSGNTDTQYF	TGTGCCAGCAGTCCACATTTGAGCGGGAACACAGATACGCAGTATTTT
TRBV19	TRBJ2-1	-	-	CASSTRLVASSYNEQFF	TGTGCCAGTAGTACCCGACTAGTCGCCAGCTCCTACAATGAGCAGTTCTTC
TRBV5-6	TRBJ2-7	-	once	CASSLFAGDRPYEQYF	TGTGCCAGCAGCTTGTTCGCTGGAGACCGCCCCTACGAGCAGTACTTC
TRBV4-2	TRBJ2-7	-	-	CASSQVFSGAGLTYEQYF	TGTGCCAGCAGCCAAGTTTTTTCGGGTGCGGGACTCACCTACGAGCAGTACTTC
TRBV5-1	TRBJ1-2	-	once	CASSLSLGADMKGYTF	TGCGCCAGCAGCTTGAGCCTGGGGGCGGATATGAAGGGCTACACCTTC
TRBV27	TRBJ2-3	-	-	CASSFWAGASTDTQYF	TGTGCCAGCAGTTTCTGGGCGGGGGCTAGCACAGATACGCAGTATTTT
TRBV7-3	TRBJ2-3	TRBD2	-	CASSWPPGLAGTDTQYF	TGTGCCAGCAGCTGGCCCCCGGGACTAGCGGGCACAGATACGCAGTATTTT
TRBV5-4	TRBJ2-7	-	-	CASSHQASYEQYF	TGTGCCAGCAGCCACCAGGCATCCTACGAGCAGTACTTC
TRBV18	TRBJ2-1	TRBD2	-	CASSPRPSGASSYNEQFF	TGTGCCAGCTCACCACGTCCTAGCGGGGCTAGCTCCTACAATGAGCAGTTCTTC
TRBV2	TRBJ2-7	TRBD1	once	CASNGGPGTGPSEQYF	TGTGCCAGCAATGGAGGGCCCGGGACAGGACCCTCCGAGCAGTACTTC
TRBV4-2	TRBJ2-7	-	-	CASSQDMRYEQYF	TGTGCCAGCAGCCAAGATATGCGGTACGAGCAGTACTTC
TRBV25-1	TRBJ2-7	TRBD2	-	CASSVGVPGGEQYF	TGTGCCAGCAGTGTAGGTGTCCCCGGGGGGGAGCAGTACTTC
TRBV5-1	TRBJ1-1	TRBD1	-	CASSVGDSPEAFF	TGCGCCAGCAGCGTCGGGGACAGCCCTGAAGCTTTCTTT
TRBV2	TRBJ1-1	TRBD1	-	CASDGQGVNTEAFF	TGTGCCAGCGATGGACAGGGGGTAAACACTGAAGCTTTCTTT
TRBV5-5	TRBJ2-7	-	-	CASSFGRPYEQYF	TGTGCCAGCAGCTTTGGGAGACCCTACGAGCAGTACTTC
TRBV2	TRBJ1-3	-	-	CASGPHRNTGNTIYF	TGTGCCAGCGGGCCTCACAGGAACACTGGAAACACCATATATTTT
TRBV27	TRBJ1-2	TRBD1	-	CASSGTGNSYGYTF	TGTGCCAGCAGTGGGACAGGGAACTCCTATGGCTACACCTTC
TRBV3-1/TRBV3-2	TRBJ2-1	TRBD2	-	CASSQRGTGRGVNEQFF	TGTGCCAGCAGCCAGCGGGGTACGGGGAGGGGCGTTAATGAGCAGTTCTTC
TRBV6-4	TRBJ2-1	TRBD2	once	CASSDGGTSAVEQFF	TGTGCCAGCAGTGACGGAGGGACTAGCGCGGTTGAGCAGTTCTTC
TRBV24-1	TRBJ2-1	TRBD1	-	CATSETGAEQFF	TGTGCCACCAGTGAGACAGGGGCCGAGCAGTTCTTC
TRBV28	TRBJ1-2	TRBD1	-	CASFIRQGNRYGYTF	TGTGCCAGCTTCATCAGACAGGGCAATCGCTATGGCTACACCTTC
TRBV29-1	TRBJ1-1	-	-	CSVVAGRGNTEAFF	TGCAGCGTTGTCGCCGGGCGGGGGAACACTGAAGCTTTCTTT
TRBV19	TRBJ2-7	-	-	CASSFGQTYEQYF	TGTGCCAGTAGTTTCGGACAGACCTACGAGCAGTACTTC
TRBV27	TRBJ1-2	-	-	CASSFQGGVDGYTF	TGTGCCAGCAGTTTTCAAGGGGGGGTCGATGGCTACACCTTC
TRBV6-4	TRBJ2-3	-	-	CASSVEGTDTQYF	TGTGCCAGCAGTGTAGAGGGCACAGATACGCAGTATTTT
TRBV7-9	TRBJ2-1	-	once	CASSALAPEQFF	TGTGCCAGCAGCGCATTAGCGCCTGAGCAGTTCTTC
TRBV5-1	TRBJ2-3	TRBD2	-	CASSYERDADTQYF	TGCGCCAGCAGCTACGAGCGGGACGCAGATACGCAGTATTTT
TRBV7-9	TRBJ2-7	-	-	CASSPGPSSYEQYF	TGTGCCAGCAGCCCTGGCCCTAGCTCCTACGAGCAGTACTTC
TRBV29-1	TRBJ1-5	TRBD1	-	CSVTEQGTQPQHF	TGCAGCGTGACCGAACAGGGGACTCAGCCCCAGCATTTT
TRBV3-1/TRBV3-2	TRBJ2-1	-	-	CASSLLSNEQFF	TGTGCCAGCAGCCTTTTGAGCAATGAGCAGTTCTTC
TRBV27	TRBJ1-2	-	-	CASRLRGDYGYTF	TGTGCCAGCAGGCTCAGGGGAGATTATGGCTACACCTTC
TRBV11-2	TRBJ2-1	-	-	CASSLGQLLYNEQFF	TGTGCCAGCAGCTTGGGACAACTACTATACAATGAGCAGTTCTTC
TRBV3-1/TRBV3-2	TRBJ2-7	TRBD1	-	CASSQDAGTGSYEQYF	TGTGCCAGCAGCCAAGATGCGGGGACAGGCTCCTACGAGCAGTACTTC
TRBV28	TRBJ1-5	-	-	CATVDGRVDQPQHF	TGTGCCACCGTAGACGGGAGGGTGGATCAGCCCCAGCATTTT
TRBV6-1	TRBJ1-1	TRBD1	-	CASSDLAGGMNTEAFF	TGTGCCAGCAGTGATTTGGCAGGGGGGATGAACACTGAAGCTTTCTTT